What follows are 3 T cell receptor beta chains derived from one specimen sequenced in a study of regulatory T cells in long-lasting Graves disease. Documented time point: newly diagnosed GD, antithyroid drugs for less than 3 months. Following extraction of RNA from PBMCs, that RNA was used to make the TCR library. With iRepertoire HTBI primers and Arm-PCR of CDR3 regions, TCR beta libraries were built. TCRdb reprocessed the multiplex PCR reads with MiXCR, giving one entry per CDR3 protein. The sample consists of some 220,000 distinct CDR3 sequences, 15% to 20% of them appearing once. The same specimen was also included in a second study, on T cells in Graves' hyperthyroidism and ophthalmopathy.

The specimen comprised peripheral blood mononuclear cells (PBMCs), sampled at new diagnosis, from a patient treated with antithyroid drugs. The receptors come from a woman in her twenties or thirties with Graves disease.

This clonotype was recorded a few times. The V and J genes are TRBV9 and TRBJ2-3, with a tentative D call TRBD1 (6 bases). With 3 bases removed from V and 8 bases from J, the gap between germline ends came to 13 bases. The CDR3 runs 13 residues. The germline CDR1 and CDR2 sequences are SGDLS and YYNGEE. In DNA, the CDR3 is TGTGCCAGCAGCGCTCGACAGGACGGTACGCAGTATTTT. Encoded protein: CASSARQDGTQYF. The variable domain in full, with the rest retrieved from reference TRBV9 and TRBJ2-3, is DSGVTQTPKHLITATGQRVTLRCSPRSGDLSVYWYQQSLDQGLQFLIQYYNGEERAKGNILERFSAQQFPDLHSELNLSSLELGDSALYFCASSARQDGTQYFGPGTRLTVL.

In this sample, this clonotype turned up once. This chain connects TRBV24-1 to TRBJ2-5; the match to TRBD1 covers 9 bases. The germline gives CDR1 KGHDR, CDR2 SFDVKD. The CDR3 has 15 amino acids. V shed 4 bases and J 4 bases; nucleotides not matched to a gene: 6. The chain's CDR3 is CATSEYRGQAETQYF. CDR3 nucleotides: TGTGCCACCAGTGAGTACAGGGGGCAGGCAGAGACCCAGTACTTC.

This clonotype was detected ten times or more. The rearrangement joins TRBV9 to TRBJ1-4; D possibly corresponds to TRBD1 (5 bases). Trimming removed 0 bases at V and 7 bases at J, with 13 bases between. Germline V gene sequence: CDR1 SGDLS, CDR2 YYNGEE. This CDR3 comprises 15 residues. CDR3 DNA sequence: TGTGCCAGCAGCGTAGGAGACAGCCCTATTGAAAAACTGTTTTTT. As protein: CASSVGDSPIEKLFF.